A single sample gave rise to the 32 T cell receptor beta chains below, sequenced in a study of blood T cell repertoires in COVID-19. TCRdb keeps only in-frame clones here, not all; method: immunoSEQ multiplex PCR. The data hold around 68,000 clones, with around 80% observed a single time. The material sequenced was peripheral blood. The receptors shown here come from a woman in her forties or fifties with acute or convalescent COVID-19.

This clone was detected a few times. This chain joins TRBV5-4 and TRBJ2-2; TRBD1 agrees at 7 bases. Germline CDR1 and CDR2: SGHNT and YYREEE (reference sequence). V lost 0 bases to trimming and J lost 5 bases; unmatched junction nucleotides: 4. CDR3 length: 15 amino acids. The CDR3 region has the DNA TGTGCCAGCAGCTTGGACAGGGGCCAGACCGGGGAGCTGTTTTTT. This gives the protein CASSLDRGQTGELFF.

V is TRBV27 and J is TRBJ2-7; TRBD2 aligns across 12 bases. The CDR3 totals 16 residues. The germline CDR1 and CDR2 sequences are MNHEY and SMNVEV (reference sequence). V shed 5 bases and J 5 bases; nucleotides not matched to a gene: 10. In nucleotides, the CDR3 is TGTGCCAGCAGTGCATATCGATGGACTAGCGGGAACGAGCAGTACTTC. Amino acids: CASSAYRWTSGNEQYF.

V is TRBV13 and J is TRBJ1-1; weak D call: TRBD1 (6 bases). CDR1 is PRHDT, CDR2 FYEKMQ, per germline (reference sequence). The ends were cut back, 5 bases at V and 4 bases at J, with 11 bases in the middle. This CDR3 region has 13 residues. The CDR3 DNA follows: TGTGCCAGCAGCCTGGGGGGGGCCACTGAAGCTTTCTTT. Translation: CASSLGGATEAFF. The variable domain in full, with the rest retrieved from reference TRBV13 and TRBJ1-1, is AAGVIQSPRHLIKEKRETATLKCYPIPRHDTVYWYQQGPGQDPQFLISFYEKMQSDKGSIPDRFSAQQFSDYHSELNMSSLELGDSALYFCASSLGGATEAFFGQGTRLTVV.

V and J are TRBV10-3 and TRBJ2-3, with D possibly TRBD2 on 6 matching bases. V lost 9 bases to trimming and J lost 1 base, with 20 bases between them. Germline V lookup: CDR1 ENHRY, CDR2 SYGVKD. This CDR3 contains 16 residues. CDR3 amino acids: CAIGEAGRKGTDTQYF. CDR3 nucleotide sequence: TGTGCCATTGGGGAGGCAGGGAGGAAAGGCACAGATACGCAGTATTTT.

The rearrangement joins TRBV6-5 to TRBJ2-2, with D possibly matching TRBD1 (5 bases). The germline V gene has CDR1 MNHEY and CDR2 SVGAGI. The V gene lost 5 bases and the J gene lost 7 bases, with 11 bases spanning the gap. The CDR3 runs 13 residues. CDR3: CASSQSGNGELFF. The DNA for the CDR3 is TGTGCCAGCAGTCAATCAGGGAACGGGGAGCTGTTTTTT.

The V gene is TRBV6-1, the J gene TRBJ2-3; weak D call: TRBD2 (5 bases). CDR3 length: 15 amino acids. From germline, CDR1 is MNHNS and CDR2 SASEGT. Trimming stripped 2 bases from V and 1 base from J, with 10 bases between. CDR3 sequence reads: CASSELDSGTDTQYF. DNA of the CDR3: TGTGCCAGCAGTGAATTGGACTCTGGCACAGATACGCAGTATTTT.

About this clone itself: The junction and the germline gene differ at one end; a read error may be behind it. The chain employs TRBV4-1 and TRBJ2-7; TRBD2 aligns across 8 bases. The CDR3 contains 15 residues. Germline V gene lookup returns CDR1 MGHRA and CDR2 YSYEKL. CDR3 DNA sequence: TGCGCCCGCAGCCGGGCGGGGGGCGGCTCCTACGAGCAGTACTTC. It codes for CARSRAGGGSYEQYF.

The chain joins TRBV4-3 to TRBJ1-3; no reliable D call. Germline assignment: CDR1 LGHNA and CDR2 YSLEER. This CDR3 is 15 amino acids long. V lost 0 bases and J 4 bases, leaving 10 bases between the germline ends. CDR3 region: CASSQDVTGGNTIYF. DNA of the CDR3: TGCGCCAGCAGCCAAGATGTCACGGGGGGAAACACCATATATTTT.

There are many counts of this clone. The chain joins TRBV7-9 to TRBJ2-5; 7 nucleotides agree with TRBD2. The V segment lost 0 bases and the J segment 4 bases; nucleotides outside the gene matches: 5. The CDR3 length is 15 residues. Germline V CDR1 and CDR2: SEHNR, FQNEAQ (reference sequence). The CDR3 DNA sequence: TGTGCCAGCAGCTTAGCGGTGGGGAGGGGAGAGACCCAGTACTTC. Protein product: CASSLAVGRGETQYF.

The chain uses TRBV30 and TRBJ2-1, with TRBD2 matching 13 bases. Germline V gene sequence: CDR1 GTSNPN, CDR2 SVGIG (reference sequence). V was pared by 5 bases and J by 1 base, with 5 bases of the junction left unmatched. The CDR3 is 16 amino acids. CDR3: CAWLGLAGSSYNEQFF. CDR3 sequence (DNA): TGTGCCTGGCTGGGACTAGCGGGGAGTTCCTACAATGAGCAGTTCTTC.

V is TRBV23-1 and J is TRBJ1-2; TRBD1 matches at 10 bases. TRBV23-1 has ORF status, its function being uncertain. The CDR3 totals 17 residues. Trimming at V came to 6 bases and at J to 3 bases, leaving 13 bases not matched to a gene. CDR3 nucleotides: TGCGCCAGCAGCGGATGGAGGGGACAGGGGTTGGACTATGGCTACACCTTC. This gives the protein CASSGWRGQGLDYGYTF.

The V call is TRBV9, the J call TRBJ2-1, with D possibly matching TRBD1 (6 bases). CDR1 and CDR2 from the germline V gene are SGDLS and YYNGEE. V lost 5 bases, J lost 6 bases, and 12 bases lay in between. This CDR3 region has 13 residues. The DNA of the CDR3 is TGTGCCAGCAGTCGGACAGATTCCAATGAGCAGTTCTTC. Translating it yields CASSRTDSNEQFF.

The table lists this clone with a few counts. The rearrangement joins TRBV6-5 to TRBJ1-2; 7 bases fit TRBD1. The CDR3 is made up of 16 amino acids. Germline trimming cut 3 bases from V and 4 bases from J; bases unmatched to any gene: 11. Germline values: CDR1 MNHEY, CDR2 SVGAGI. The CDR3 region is CASSYIRTGGSYGYTF. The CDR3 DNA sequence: TGTGCCAGCAGTTATATTCGGACAGGAGGGTCCTATGGCTACACCTTC.

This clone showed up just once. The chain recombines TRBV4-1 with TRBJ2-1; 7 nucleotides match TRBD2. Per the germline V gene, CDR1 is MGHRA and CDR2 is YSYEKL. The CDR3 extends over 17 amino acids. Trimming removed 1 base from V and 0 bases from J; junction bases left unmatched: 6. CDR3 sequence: CASSQGQAGYSYNEQFF. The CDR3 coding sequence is TGCGCCAGCAGCCAAGGTCAAGCGGGGTACTCCTACAATGAGCAGTTCTTC.

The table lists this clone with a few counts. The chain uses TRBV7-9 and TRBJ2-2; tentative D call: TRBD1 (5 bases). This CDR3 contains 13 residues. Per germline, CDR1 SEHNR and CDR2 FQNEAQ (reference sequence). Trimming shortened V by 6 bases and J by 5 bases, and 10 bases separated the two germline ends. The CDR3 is CASSGQGTGELFF. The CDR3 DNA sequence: TGTGCCAGCAGTGGGCAGGGTACCGGGGAGCTGTTTTTT.

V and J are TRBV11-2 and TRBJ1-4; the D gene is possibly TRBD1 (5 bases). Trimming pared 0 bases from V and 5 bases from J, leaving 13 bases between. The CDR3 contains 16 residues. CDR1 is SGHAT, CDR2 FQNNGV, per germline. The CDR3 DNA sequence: TGTGCCAGCAGCTTAGATCGGGCAGGGAAGAATGAAAAACTGTTTTTT. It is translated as CASSLDRAGKNEKLFF.

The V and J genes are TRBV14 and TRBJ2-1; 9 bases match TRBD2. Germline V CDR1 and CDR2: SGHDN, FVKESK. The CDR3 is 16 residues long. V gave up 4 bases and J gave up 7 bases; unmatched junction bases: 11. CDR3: CASSPRGGRAGNEQFF. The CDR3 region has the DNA TGTGCCAGCAGCCCCCGGGGCGGGAGGGCCGGTAATGAGCAGTTCTTC.

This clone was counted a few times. CDR3 loop: CASSPPHGEDTEAFF. The CDR3 DNA sequence: TGTGCCAGCTCACCCCCGCACGGGGAGGACACTGAAGCTTTCTTT. This sequence joins TRBV18 and TRBJ1-1, with unresolved D. Trimming left V 3 bases short and J 3 bases short, with 14 bases between. The CDR3 is 15 residues long. Germline V gene data show CDR1 as KGHSH and CDR2 as LQKENI.

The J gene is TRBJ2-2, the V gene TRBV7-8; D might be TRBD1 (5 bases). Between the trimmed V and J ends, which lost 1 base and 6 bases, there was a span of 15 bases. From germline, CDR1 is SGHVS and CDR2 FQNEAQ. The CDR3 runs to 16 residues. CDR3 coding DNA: TGTGCCAGCAGCTTAGGGGGCCTGTCAATGCCCGGGGAGCTGTTTTTT. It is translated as CASSLGGLSMPGELFF.

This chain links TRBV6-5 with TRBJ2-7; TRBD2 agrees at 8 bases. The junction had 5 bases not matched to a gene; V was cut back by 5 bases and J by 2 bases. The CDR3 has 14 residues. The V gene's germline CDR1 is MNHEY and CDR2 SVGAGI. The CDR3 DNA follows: TGTGCCAGCAGTACTTTAGCGGGGACCTACGAGCAGTACTTC. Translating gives CASSTLAGTYEQYF.

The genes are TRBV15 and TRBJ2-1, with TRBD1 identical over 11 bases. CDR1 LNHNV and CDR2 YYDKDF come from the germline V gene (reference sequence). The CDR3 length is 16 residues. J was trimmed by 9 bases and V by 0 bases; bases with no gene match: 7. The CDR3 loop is CATSRDRGTGGFEQFF. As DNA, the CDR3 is TGTGCCACCAGCAGAGATCGGGGGACAGGGGGATTTGAGCAGTTCTTC.

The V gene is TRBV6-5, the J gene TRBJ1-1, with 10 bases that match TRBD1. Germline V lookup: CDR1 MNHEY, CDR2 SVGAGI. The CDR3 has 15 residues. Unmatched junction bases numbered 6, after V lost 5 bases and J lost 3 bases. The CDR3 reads CASSPRQGAYTEAFF. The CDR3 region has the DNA TGTGCCAGCAGTCCCCGACAGGGGGCCTACACTGAAGCTTTCTTT.

The chain's CDR3 is CASSTGAGAEAFF. For the CDR3, the DNA is TGTGCCAGCTCGACAGGGGCGGGGGCTGAAGCTTTCTTT. The V gene is TRBV19, the J gene TRBJ1-1, with 8 bases aligning to TRBD1. The CDR3 is 13 residues long. The junction had 9 bases not matched to a gene; V was cut back by 9 bases and J by 6 bases. Germline V gene sequence: CDR1 LNHDA, CDR2 SQIVND (reference sequence).

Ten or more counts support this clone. CDR3 in amino acids: CASSLTPGKGSPLHF. CDR3 nucleotides: TGTGCCAGCAGCCTCACGCCAGGGAAAGGGTCACCCCTCCACTTT. The rearrangement links TRBV3-1 (or the pseudogene TRBV3-2) to TRBJ1-6; D possibly corresponds to TRBD1 (5 bases). The CDR3 spans 15 residues. CDR1 and CDR2 (germline): LGHDT, YNNKEL (reference sequence). The V and J ends lost 4 bases and 10 bases respectively, with 17 bases between them.

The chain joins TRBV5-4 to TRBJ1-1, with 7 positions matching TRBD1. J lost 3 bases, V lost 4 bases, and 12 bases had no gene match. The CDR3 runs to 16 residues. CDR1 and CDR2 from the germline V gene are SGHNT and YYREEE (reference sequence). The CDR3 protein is CASSPVTGDGDTEAFF. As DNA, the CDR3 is TGTGCCAGCAGCCCAGTAACAGGGGACGGAGACACTGAAGCTTTCTTT. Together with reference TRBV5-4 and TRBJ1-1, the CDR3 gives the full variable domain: ETGVTQSPTHLIKTRGQQVTLRCSSQSGHNTVSWYQQALGQGPQFIFQYYREEENGRGNFPPRFSGLQFPNYSSELNVNALELDDSALYLCASSPVTGDGDTEAFFGQGTRLTVV.

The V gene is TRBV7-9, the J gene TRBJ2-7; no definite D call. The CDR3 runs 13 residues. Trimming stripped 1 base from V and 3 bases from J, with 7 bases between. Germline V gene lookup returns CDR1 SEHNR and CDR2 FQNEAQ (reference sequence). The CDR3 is CASSLGAVYEQYF. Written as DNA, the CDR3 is TGTGCCAGCAGCTTAGGAGCTGTCTACGAGCAGTACTTC. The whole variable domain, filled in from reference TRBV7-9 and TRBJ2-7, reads DTGVSQNPRHKITKRGQNVTFRCDPISEHNRLYWYRQTLGQGPEFLTYFQNEAQLEKSRLLSDRFSAERPKGSFSTLEIQRTEQGDSAMYLCASSLGAVYEQYFGPGTRLTVT.

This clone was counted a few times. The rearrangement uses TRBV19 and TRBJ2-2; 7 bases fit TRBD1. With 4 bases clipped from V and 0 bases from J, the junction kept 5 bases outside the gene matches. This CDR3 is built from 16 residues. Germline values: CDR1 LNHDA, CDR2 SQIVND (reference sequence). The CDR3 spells CASSTRDSSNTGELFF. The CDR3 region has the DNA TGTGCCAGTAGTACTAGGGACAGCTCGAACACCGGGGAGCTGTTTTTT. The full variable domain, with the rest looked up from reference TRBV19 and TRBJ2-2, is DGGITQSPKYLFRKEGQNVTLSCEQNLNHDAMYWYRQDPGQGLRLIYYSQIVNDFQKGDIAEGYSVSREKKESFPLTVTSAQKNPTAFYLCASSTRDSSNTGELFFGEGSRLTVL.

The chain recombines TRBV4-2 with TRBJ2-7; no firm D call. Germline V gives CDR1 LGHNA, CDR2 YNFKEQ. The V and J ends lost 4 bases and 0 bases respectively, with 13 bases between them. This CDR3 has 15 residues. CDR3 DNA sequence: TGTGCCAGCAGCCGATCTTTTGGCCTCTCCTACGAGCAGTACTTC. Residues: CASSRSFGLSYEQYF.

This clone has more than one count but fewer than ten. CDR3 sequence reads: CASSGAGGQFDTQYF. The CDR3 nucleotides are TGCGCCAGCAGCGGGGCGGGGGGGCAATTTGATACGCAGTATTTT. This sequence joins TRBV5-1 and TRBJ2-3; TRBD2 matches at 9 bases. The CDR3 has 15 amino acids. The germline CDR1 and CDR2 sequences are SGHRS and YFSETQ. V shed 4 bases and J 6 bases; nucleotides not matched to a gene: 9.

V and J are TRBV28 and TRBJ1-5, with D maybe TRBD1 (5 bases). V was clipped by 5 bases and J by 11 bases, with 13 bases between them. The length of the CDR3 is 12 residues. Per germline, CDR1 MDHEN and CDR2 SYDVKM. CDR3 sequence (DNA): TGTGCCAGCAGTACCAGGGTGCGCGCCCAGCATTTT. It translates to CASSTRVRAQHF.

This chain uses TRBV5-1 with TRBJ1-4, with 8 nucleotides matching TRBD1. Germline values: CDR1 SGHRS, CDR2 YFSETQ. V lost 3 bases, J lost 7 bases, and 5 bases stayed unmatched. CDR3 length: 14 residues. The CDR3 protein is CASSSTGVGEKLFF. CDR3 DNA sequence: TGCGCCAGCAGCTCGACAGGGGTGGGTGAAAAACTGTTTTTT.

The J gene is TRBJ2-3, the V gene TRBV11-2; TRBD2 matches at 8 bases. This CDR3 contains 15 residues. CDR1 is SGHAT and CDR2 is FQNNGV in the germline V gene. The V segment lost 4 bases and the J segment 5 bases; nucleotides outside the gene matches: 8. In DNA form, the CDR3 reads TGTGCCAGCAGCTCCACGGGGGGGCGAGTAGATACGCAGTATTTT. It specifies CASSSTGGRVDTQYF.